This entry concerns a single T cell receptor (beta chain). Antigen: not known. The assay was immunoSEQ multiplex PCR, and TCRdb's table has in-frame clones only and misses some. The data show more than 200,000 clones, around 91% seen once. The V gene end was trimmed by 6 bases and the J gene end by 2 bases; junction bases not matched to a gene: 21. Per germline, CDR1 SGHVS and CDR2 FQNEAQ. The CDR3 runs to 20 residues. The sample is drawn from a study of cytomegalovirus exposure and HLA in healthy donors. Study findings and constraints: Many donors carried some public TCRs, although rarity characterized most TCR sequences. One later analysis, an examination of the approximately 130 validation repertoires, found that first-cohort TCR clusters tended to co-occur in them. Through in vitro validation, a few CMV-associated chains were shown to be specific for CMV antigens.

The donors formed part of the roughly 110-subject validation cohort, distinct from the approximately 670-subject first cohort. The chain carries TRBV7-8 and TRBJ2-7; 11 nucleotides agree with TRBD2. The sequencing sample was made of PBMCs. The sequence was obtained from a woman in her twenties or thirties in good health and CMV-seronegative. The CDR3 DNA is TGTGCCAGCAGTACCCCTTCGGCACCGGGACTAGCGGTAATCCCCTACGAGCAGTACTTC. Protein: CASSTPSAPGLAVIPYEQYF.